One and the same sample provided the 16 T cell receptor beta chains below, sequenced in a study of neurological immune-mediated disorders. TCRdb ran MiXCR on the 5' RACE reads and lists one entry per CDR3 protein. The sample consists of around 26,000 distinct CDR3 sequences, more than 6.5% of them appearing once. Specimen: PBMCs. These receptors were taken from a woman between 50 and 59 years old in good health.

This clonotype has at least ten counts. V usage is TRBV7-9 and J usage is TRBJ1-1; 9 positions agree with TRBD1. V shed 4 bases, J shed 3 bases, and the junction held 12 bases outside the gene matches. CDR1 and CDR2 from the germline V gene are SEHNR and FQNEAQ (reference sequence). CDR3 length: 17 amino acids. The CDR3 reads CASSSNDKTGGDTEAFF. In DNA, the CDR3 is TGTGCCAGCAGCTCAAACGATAAAACAGGGGGCGACACTGAAGCTTTCTTT. Combining the CDR3 with reference TRBV7-9 and TRBJ1-1 gives the whole variable domain DTGVSQNPRHKITKRGQNVTFRCDPISEHNRLYWYRQTLGQGPEFLTYFQNEAQLEKSRLLSDRFSAERPKGSFSTLEIQRTEQGDSAMYLCASSSNDKTGGDTEAFFGQGTRLTVV.

In its sample, this clonotype was seen many times. V gene TRBV9 combines with J gene TRBJ1-5; no clear D. Trimming pared 0 bases from V and 3 bases from J, leaving 10 bases between. Per germline, CDR1 SGDLS and CDR2 YYNGEE. This CDR3 comprises 15 residues. For the CDR3, the DNA is TGTGCCAGCAGCGTAGCTGCAGGTTTCAATCAGCCCCAGCATTTT. Amino acid sequence: CASSVAAGFNQPQHF.

There are many counts of this clonotype. The DNA for the CDR3 is TGCAGTGCTAGAGATCGAGCGGGGGGGCGGGTCCTCTACAATGAGCAGTTCTTC. The encoded protein is CSARDRAGGRVLYNEQFF. The chain recombines TRBV20-1 with TRBJ2-1; 10 nucleotides match TRBD2. Germline CDR1 reads DFQATT; CDR2 reads SNEGSKA (reference sequence). CDR3 size: 18 residues. J was trimmed by 3 bases and V by 0 bases; bases with no gene match: 11.

This clonotype was observed at least ten times. This rearrangement joins TRBV5-1 to TRBJ2-6; D remains ambiguous. The CDR3 consists of 16 residues. V was pared by 0 bases and J by 0 bases, with 7 bases between. Germline V gene lookup returns CDR1 SGHRS and CDR2 YFSETQ. The CDR3, as DNA: TGCGCCAGCAGCTTGGGTTTATACTCTGGGGCCAACGTCCTGACTTTC. Its translation is CASSLGLYSGANVLTF.

This sequence joins TRBV12-2 and TRBJ1-3; the table's D call, TRBD1, was not checked against the DNA. TRBV12-2 is described as a pseudogene. CDR3 length: 18 residues. CDR3 nucleotide sequence: TGTGCAAGTCGCAGTAATCCTTGGGGCGAGGTACCCGGAAACACCATATATTTT. Translating gives CASRSNPWGEVPGNTIYF.

This clonotype showed up many times. V gene TRBV3-1 combines with J gene TRBJ2-2, with D maybe TRBD1 (5 bases). The CDR3 has 17 amino acids. CDR1 and CDR2 (germline): LGHDT, YNNKEL (reference sequence). Deletions cut 4 bases from V and 0 bases from J, with 15 bases between. CDR3 residues: CASSRSGQGANTGELFF. CDR3 DNA sequence: TGTGCCAGCAGCCGCTCAGGGCAGGGCGCGAACACCGGGGAGCTGTTTTTT.

Ten or more counts support this clonotype. The CDR3 here is CASSLEGNSNQPQHF. The CDR3 DNA is TGCGCCAGCAGCCTCGAGGGTAACAGCAATCAGCCCCAGCATTTT. This rearrangement joins TRBV5-1 to TRBJ1-5; D gene unclear. Germline CDR1 and CDR2: SGHRS and YFSETQ. Between the trimmed V and J ends, which lost 4 bases and 1 base, there was a span of 12 bases. The CDR3 sequence is 15 residues long.

Many counts were recorded for this clonotype. The V call is TRBV10-3, the J call TRBJ2-7; 7 positions agree with TRBD1. The CDR3 length is 12 residues. The germline CDR1 and CDR2 sequences are ENHRY and SYGVKD. V gave up 6 bases and J gave up 9 bases; unmatched junction bases: 8. The CDR3 region is CAISADRVGQYF. In DNA form, the CDR3 reads TGTGCCATCAGCGCCGACAGGGTAGGGCAGTACTTC.

In this sample, this clonotype turned up many times. CDR3 in DNA: TGTGCCAGCAGCCAAGTTGGCGGGGGGTCCCCAAATGAGCAGTTCTTC. As protein: CASSQVGGGSPNEQFF. The chain couples TRBV4-2 to TRBJ2-1; 8 bases fit TRBD2. The CDR3 length is 16 residues. The germline gives CDR1 LGHNA, CDR2 YNFKEQ. The trim removed 1 base at V and 7 bases at J, leaving 9 bases unmatched.

This clonotype rates as medium-sized (0.01 to 0.1%). This chain uses TRBV28 with TRBJ2-5; TRBD2 agrees at 9 bases. CDR1 MDHEN and CDR2 SYDVKM come from the germline V gene. J gave up 5 bases and V 8 bases, and 9 bases lay outside the gene matches. The CDR3 is 14 residues long. The CDR3 is CASGRAGGPETQYF. The DNA of the CDR3 is TGTGCCAGCGGGAGAGCGGGGGGACCGGAGACCCAGTACTTC.

This clonotype was counted once. The gene calls are TRBV7-3 and TRBJ2-3, with TRBD2 identical over 8 bases. The CDR3 runs 15 residues. Germline V lookup: CDR1 SGHTA, CDR2 FQGTGA. V dropped 1 base and J dropped 3; count of bases not matched to a gene: 3. The CDR3 loop reads CASSLIPSGTDTQYF. In nucleotides, the CDR3 is TGTGCCAGCAGCTTAATTCCTAGCGGGACAGATACGCAGTATTTT.

This clonotype has a count of ten or more. This chain links TRBV6-5 with TRBJ1-4; D is perhaps TRBD1 (5 bases). From germline, CDR1 is MNHEY and CDR2 SVGAGI. V was clipped by 1 base and J by 10 bases, with 16 bases between them. The CDR3 contains 15 residues. In DNA, the CDR3 is TGTGCCAGCAGTTACTTGGACACATCAGTAGGAAAACTGTTTTTT. It codes for CASSYLDTSVGKLFF.

This clonotype was picked up many times. The chain carries TRBV4-1 and TRBJ1-2; no clear D. CDR3 size: 15 residues. Germline loops: CDR1 MGHRA, CDR2 YSYEKL. V was clipped by 1 base and J by 2 bases, with 11 bases between them. The CDR3 nucleotides are TGCGCCAGCAGCCAAGGGCTTCAGACCAACTATGGCTACACCTTC. Amino acid sequence: CASSQGLQTNYGYTF.

This clonotype was recorded many times. The gene calls are TRBV3-1 and TRBJ2-7; 9 nucleotides align to TRBD1. Looked up from germline, CDR1 is LGHDT and CDR2 is YNNKEL (reference sequence). The CDR3 covers 16 residues. J gave up 7 bases and V 2 bases, and 12 bases lay outside the gene matches. CDR3 sequence reads: CASSQFSPGQGGEQYF. The CDR3 DNA follows: TGTGCCAGCAGCCAATTCTCACCGGGACAGGGAGGAGAGCAGTACTTC.

This clonotype has a count of ten or more. CDR3 sequence (DNA): TGCGCCAGCAGCTTGGGACAGGGGAAAGATACGCAGTATTTT. It codes for CASSLGQGKDTQYF. The J gene is TRBJ2-3, the V gene TRBV5-1; the match to TRBD1 covers 8 bases. V trimming: 0 bases; J trimming: 5 bases; junction bases outside the gene matches: 2. Germline V gives CDR1 SGHRS, CDR2 YFSETQ. The CDR3 has 14 amino acids.

This clonotype was counted at least ten times. The chain joins TRBV7-8 to TRBJ2-5, with D possibly matching TRBD2 (6 bases). Trimming removed 4 bases from V and 2 bases from J, with 11 bases in between. Germline loops: CDR1 SGHVS, CDR2 FQNEAQ. The CDR3 extends over 14 amino acids. The CDR3 loop is CASSYQGLQETQYF. DNA of the CDR3: TGTGCCAGCAGCTACCAGGGACTGCAAGAGACCCAGTACTTC.